This record covers a single T cell receptor beta chain. Its antigen is unidentified. This record belongs to a study of cytomegalovirus exposure and HLA in healthy donors. Overall study: Early on, a data release was issued that held about 85 million unique TCRs from HLA-typed donors.

Primers for the PCR totalled 60 Vbeta and 13 Jbeta. Only in-frame clones appear in the TCRdb table, and some are missing; sequencing was by immunoSEQ multiplex PCR. Reported are some 67,000 clones; the ten largest clones contain approximately 1.8%. This CDR3 spans 15 amino acids. Per germline, CDR1 MNHEY and CDR2 SMNVEV (reference sequence). V lost 0 bases and J 2 bases, leaving 11 bases between the germline ends. General observations from the study: An analysis that came later showed most CMV-associated TCR beta chains appearing HLA-restricted.

Sequenced sample: PBMCs. The clonotype was recovered from a woman aged 30 to 39 in good health and CMV-seronegative. The rearrangement links TRBV27 to TRBJ2-7; no clear D gene. The CDR3 sequence is CASSLSRLSAYEQYF. CDR3 DNA: TGTGCCAGCAGTTTATCCCGATTGAGCGCCTACGAGCAGTACTTC.